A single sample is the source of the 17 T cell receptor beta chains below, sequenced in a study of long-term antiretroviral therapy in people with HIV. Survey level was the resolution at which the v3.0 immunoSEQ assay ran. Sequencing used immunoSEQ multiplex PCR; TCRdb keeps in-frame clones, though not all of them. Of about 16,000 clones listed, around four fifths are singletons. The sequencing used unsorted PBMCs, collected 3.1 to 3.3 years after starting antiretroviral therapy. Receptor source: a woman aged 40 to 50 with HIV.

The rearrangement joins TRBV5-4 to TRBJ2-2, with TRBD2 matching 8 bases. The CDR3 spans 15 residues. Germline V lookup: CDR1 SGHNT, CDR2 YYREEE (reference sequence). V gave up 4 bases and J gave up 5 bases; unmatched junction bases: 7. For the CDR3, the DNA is TGTGCCAGCAGCCCAAGCGGGGGTAATACCGGGGAGCTGTTTTTT. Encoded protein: CASSPSGGNTGELFF.

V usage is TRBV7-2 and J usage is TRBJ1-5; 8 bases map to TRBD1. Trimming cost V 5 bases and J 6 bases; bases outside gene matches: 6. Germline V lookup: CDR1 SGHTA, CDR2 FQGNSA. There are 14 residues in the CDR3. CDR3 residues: CASSLGGQAQPQHF. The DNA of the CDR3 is TGTGCCAGCAGCCTAGGGGGACAGGCTCAGCCCCAGCATTTT.

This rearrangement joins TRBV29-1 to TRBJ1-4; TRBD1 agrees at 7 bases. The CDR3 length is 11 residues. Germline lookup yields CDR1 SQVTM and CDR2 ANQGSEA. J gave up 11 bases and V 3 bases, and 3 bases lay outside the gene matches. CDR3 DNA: TGCAGCGTTGAGGACAGGACCAAACTGTTTTTT. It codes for CSVEDRTKLFF.

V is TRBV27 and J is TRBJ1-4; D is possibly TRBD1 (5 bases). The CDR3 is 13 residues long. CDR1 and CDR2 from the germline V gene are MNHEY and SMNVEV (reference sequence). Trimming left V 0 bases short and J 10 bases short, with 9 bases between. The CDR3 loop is CASSLSWRGKLFF. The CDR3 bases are TGTGCCAGCAGTTTATCGTGGAGGGGAAAACTGTTTTTT.

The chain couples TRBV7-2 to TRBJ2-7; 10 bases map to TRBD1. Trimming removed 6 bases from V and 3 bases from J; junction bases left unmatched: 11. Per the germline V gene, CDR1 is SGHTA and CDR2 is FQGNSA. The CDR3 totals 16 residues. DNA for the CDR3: TGTGCCAGCAGTCCCGGGACAGGGGCCTCCTTCTACGAGCAGTACTTC. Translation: CASSPGTGASFYEQYF.

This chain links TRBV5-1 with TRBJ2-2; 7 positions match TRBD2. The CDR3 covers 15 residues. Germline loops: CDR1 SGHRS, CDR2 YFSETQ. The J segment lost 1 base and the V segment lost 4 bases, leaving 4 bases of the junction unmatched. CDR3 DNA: TGCGCCAGCAGCGTACGGGGGGAGAACACCGGGGAGCTGTTTTTT. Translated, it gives CASSVRGENTGELFF. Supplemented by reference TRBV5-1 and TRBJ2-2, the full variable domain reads KAGVTQTPRYLIKTRGQQVTLSCSPISGHRSVSWYQQTPGQGLQFLFEYFSETQRNKGNFPGRFSGRQFSNSRSEMNVSTLELGDSALYLCASSVRGENTGELFFGEGSRLTVL.

Here the CDR3 DNA reads TGTGCCAGCCGATTGACAGGGGAATTTACAGATACGCAGTATTTT. Protein sequence: CASRLTGEFTDTQYF. This sequence joins TRBV7-2 and TRBJ2-3; 8 bases align to TRBD1. This CDR3 has 15 amino acids. Losses at the gene ends were 8 bases for V and 3 bases for J; bases not matched to a gene: 10. Germline V gene lookup returns CDR1 SGHTA and CDR2 FQGNSA. Drawing the rest from reference TRBV7-2 and TRBJ2-3, the complete variable domain is GAGVSQSPSNKVTEKGKDVELRCDPISGHTALYWYRQSLGQGLEFLIYFQGNSAPDKSGLPSDRFSAERTGGSVSTLTIQRTQQEDSAVYLCASRLTGEFTDTQYFGPGTRLTVL.

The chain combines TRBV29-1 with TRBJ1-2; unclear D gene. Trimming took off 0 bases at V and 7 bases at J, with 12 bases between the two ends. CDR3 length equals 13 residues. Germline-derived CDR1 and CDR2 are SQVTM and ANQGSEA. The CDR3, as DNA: TGCAGCGTTGAAGAAGACACTTCCTCTGGCTACACCTTC. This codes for CSVEEDTSSGYTF.

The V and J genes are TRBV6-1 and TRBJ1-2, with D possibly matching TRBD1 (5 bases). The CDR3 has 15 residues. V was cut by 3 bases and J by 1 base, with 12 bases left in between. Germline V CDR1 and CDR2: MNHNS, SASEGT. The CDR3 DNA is TGTGCCAGCAGTGACAGGACAAGACTTAACTATGGCTACACCTTC. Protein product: CASSDRTRLNYGYTF.

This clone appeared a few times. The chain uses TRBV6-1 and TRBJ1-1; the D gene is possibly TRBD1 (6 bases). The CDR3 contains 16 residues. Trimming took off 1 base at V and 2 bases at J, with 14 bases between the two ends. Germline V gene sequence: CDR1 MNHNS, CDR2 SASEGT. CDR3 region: CASSEVLRGGNTEAFF. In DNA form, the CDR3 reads TGTGCCAGCAGTGAAGTCCTCAGGGGCGGTAACACTGAAGCTTTCTTT.

The CDR3 reads CAIRSGLAGGTSTDTQYF. In DNA form, the CDR3 reads TGTGCCATCAGATCCGGGCTAGCGGGGGGGACTAGCACAGATACGCAGTATTTT. The rearrangement links TRBV10-3 to TRBJ2-3; 12 nucleotides line up with TRBD2. Germline V lookup: CDR1 ENHRY, CDR2 SYGVKD. The CDR3 covers 18 residues. V shed 6 bases, J shed 0 bases, and the junction held 10 bases outside the gene matches.

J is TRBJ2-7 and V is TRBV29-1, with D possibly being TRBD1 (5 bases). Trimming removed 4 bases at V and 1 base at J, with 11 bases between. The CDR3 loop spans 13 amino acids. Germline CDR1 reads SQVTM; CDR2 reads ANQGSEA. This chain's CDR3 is CSVGKGPSYEQYF. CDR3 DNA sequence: TGCAGCGTTGGAAAGGGGCCGTCCTACGAGCAGTACTTC.

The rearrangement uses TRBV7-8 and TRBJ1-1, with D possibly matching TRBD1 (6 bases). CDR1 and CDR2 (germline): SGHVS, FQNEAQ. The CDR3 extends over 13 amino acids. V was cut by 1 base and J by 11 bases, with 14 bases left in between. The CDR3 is CASSLVWGGPAFF. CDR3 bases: TGTGCCAGCAGCTTAGTTTGGGGGGGCCCGGCTTTCTTT.

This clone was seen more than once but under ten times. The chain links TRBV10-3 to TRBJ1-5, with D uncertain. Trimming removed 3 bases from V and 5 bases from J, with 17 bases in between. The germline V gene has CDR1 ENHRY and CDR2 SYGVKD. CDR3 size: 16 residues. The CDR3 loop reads CAISDAEHSIDQPQHF. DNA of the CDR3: TGTGCCATCAGTGATGCCGAACATAGCATCGATCAGCCCCAGCATTTT.

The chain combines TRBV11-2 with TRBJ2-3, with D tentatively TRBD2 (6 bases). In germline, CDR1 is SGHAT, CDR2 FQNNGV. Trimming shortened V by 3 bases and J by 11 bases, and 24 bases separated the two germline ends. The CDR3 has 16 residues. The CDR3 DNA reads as TGTGCCAGCAGCTTCCCGGGACTCACAAAAGTAGGCGGGCAGTATTTT. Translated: CASSFPGLTKVGGQYF.

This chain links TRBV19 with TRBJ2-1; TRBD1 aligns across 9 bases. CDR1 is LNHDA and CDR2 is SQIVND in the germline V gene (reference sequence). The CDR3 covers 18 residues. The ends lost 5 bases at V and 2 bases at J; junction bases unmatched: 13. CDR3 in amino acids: CASSLGINWDRAYNEQFF. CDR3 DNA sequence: TGTGCCAGTAGTTTGGGCATTAATTGGGACAGGGCCTACAATGAGCAGTTCTTC.

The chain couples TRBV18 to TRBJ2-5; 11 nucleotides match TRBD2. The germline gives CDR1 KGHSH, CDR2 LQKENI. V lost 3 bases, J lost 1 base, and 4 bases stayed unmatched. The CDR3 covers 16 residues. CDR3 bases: TGTGCCAGCTCACCCGGGACTAGCGGACTCCAAGAGACCCAGTACTTC. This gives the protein CASSPGTSGLQETQYF.